The 5 T cell receptor beta chains below were found in one sample sequenced in a study of T cell repertoires in cytomegalovirus infection. These TCRs are of unknown antigen specificity. TCRdb redid the calling of the reads with MiXCR, one entry per CDR3 protein. The sample carries hundreds of thousands of distinct CDR3 sequences, around 30% recorded once. Sequences were derived from cultured PBMCs, sampled from culture after CMV antigen stimulation. These receptor sequences come from a human donor in good health (CMV status not recorded). Some clones in this sample may be carry-over from other donors' samples.

This clonotype was counted only a few times. The chain links TRBV19 to TRBJ2-1; D is ambiguous. With 6 bases removed from V and 9 bases from J, the gap between germline ends came to 18 bases. Germline values: CDR1 LNHDA, CDR2 SQIVND (reference sequence). The CDR3 is 14 residues long. CDR3: CASSLWQVAAEQFF. For the CDR3, the DNA is TGTGCCAGTAGCCTCTGGCAGGTGGCGGCTGAGCAGTTCTTC.

This clonotype turned up a few times. The chain joins TRBV19 to TRBJ1-1; D is possibly TRBD1 (5 bases). CDR3 length equals 15 residues. From germline, CDR1 is LNHDA and CDR2 SQIVND (reference sequence). The V and J ends lost 5 bases and 3 bases respectively, with 16 bases between them. The CDR3 sequence: CASSRSRESYTEAFF. Written as DNA, the CDR3 is TGTGCCAGTAGTCGGTCCAGGGAGAGCTACACTGAAGCTTTCTTT.

The J gene is TRBJ1-1, the V gene TRBV4-1; D possibly corresponds to TRBD1 (5 bases). Trimming left V 0 bases short and J 4 bases short, with 18 bases between. Germline CDR1 reads MGHRA; CDR2 reads YSYEKL. The CDR3 is made up of 17 amino acids. The CDR3 nucleotides read TGCGCCAGCAGCCAAGAGAGGGCAGGGAGTTTTGGCACTGAAGCTTTCTTT. Translated: CASSQERAGSFGTEAFF.

CDR3 region: CASSIAPPGADTQYF. CDR3 bases: TGTGCCAGTAGTATAGCACCTCCGGGCGCAGATACGCAGTATTTT. V usage is TRBV19 and J usage is TRBJ2-3; D is unclear. V was pared by 1 base and J by 4 bases, with 12 bases between. This CDR3 contains 15 residues. From germline, CDR1 is LNHDA and CDR2 SQIVND (reference sequence).

This clonotype was recorded at least ten times. The gene calls are TRBV12-3 or TRBV12-4 and TRBJ1-5; D is undetermined. The CDR3 is made up of 12 amino acids. V was clipped by 3 bases and J by 5 bases, with 5 bases between them. CDR3 sequence: CASSFFYQPQHF. The DNA of the CDR3 is TGTGCCAGCAGTTTCTTCTATCAGCCCCAGCATTTT.